Listed below are T cell receptor beta chains from one sample, sequenced in a study of T cell changes during pregnancy in multiple sclerosis. Using immunoSEQ multiplex PCR, the repertoire was profiled, and TCRdb retains in-frame clones only, with some absent. This table has about 44,000 clones, 90% to 97% appearing once. Sequenced here: peripheral blood, sampled in the second trimester of pregnancy. The source of these receptors is a female donor with multiple sclerosis, enrolled in a pregnancy study. Each CDR3 is given with its conserved first and last residue. D genes are given only for firm matches. The listing skips clone size in some rows; elsewhere it reads once, few, many or a size class.

j_gene: TRBJ2-5; d_gene: TRBD1; len: 15; abundance: few; v_gene: TRBV7-3; CDR3aa: CASSASGQGLETQYF; CDR3nt: TGTGCCAGCAGCGCATCGGGACAGGGGTTAGAGACCCAGTACTTC
j_gene: TRBJ2-1; d_gene: .; len: 15; abundance: .; v_gene: TRBV15; CDR3aa: CATSRATGQYNEQFF; CDR3nt: TGTGCCACCAGCAGAGCGACTGGACAGTACAATGAGCAGTTCTTC
j_gene: TRBJ2-1; d_gene: TRBD1; len: 17; abundance: .; v_gene: TRBV5-5; CDR3aa: CASSSDRGALPYNEQFF; CDR3nt: TGTGCCAGCAGCTCTGACAGGGGGGCCTTACCCTACAATGAGCAGTTCTTC
j_gene: TRBJ2-2; d_gene: TRBD2; len: 16; abundance: .; v_gene: TRBV7-3; CDR3aa: CASSLFGGDQTGELFF; CDR3nt: TGTGCCAGCAGCTTATTCGGGGGGGATCAAACCGGGGAGCTGTTTTTT
j_gene: TRBJ1-1; d_gene: .; len: 12; abundance: few; v_gene: TRBV2; CDR3aa: CATPGGSTEAFF; CDR3nt: TGTGCAACCCCGGGGGGGAGCACTGAAGCTTTCTTT
j_gene: TRBJ1-3; d_gene: .; len: 13; abundance: .; v_gene: TRBV2; CDR3aa: CAVTGMSGNTIYF; CDR3nt: TGTGCCGTCACAGGGATGAGCGGAAACACCATATATTTT
j_gene: TRBJ2-3; d_gene: .; len: 15; abundance: once; v_gene: TRBV18; CDR3aa: CASSEKGLGLDTQYF; CDR3nt: TGTGCCAGCTCAGAGAAGGGGCTTGGGCTGGATACGCAGTATTTT
j_gene: TRBJ1-2; d_gene: .; len: 13; abundance: .; v_gene: TRBV6-5; CDR3aa: CASSVESYYGYTF; CDR3nt: TGTGCCAGCAGCGTTGAGTCCTACTATGGCTACACCTTC
j_gene: TRBJ1-2; d_gene: TRBD1; len: 14; abundance: .; v_gene: TRBV4-3; CDR3aa: CASSLSGTGLGYTF; CDR3nt: TGCGCCAGCAGCCTGTCCGGGACAGGGTTAGGCTACACCTTC
j_gene: TRBJ1-5; d_gene: .; len: 16; abundance: .; v_gene: TRBV10-1; CDR3aa: CASSEKTGYSNQPQHF; CDR3nt: TGCGCCAGCAGTGAGAAGACGGGGTATAGCAATCAGCCCCAGCATTTT
j_gene: TRBJ1-4; d_gene: .; len: 16; abundance: .; v_gene: TRBV27; CDR3aa: CASSSGEGFTNEKLFF; CDR3nt: TGTGCCAGCAGTTCCGGGGAGGGTTTCACTAATGAAAAACTGTTTTTT
j_gene: TRBJ2-2; d_gene: TRBD2; len: 16; abundance: .; v_gene: TRBV7-2; CDR3aa: CASSLGLAGNTGELFF; CDR3nt: TGTGCCAGCAGCTTAGGACTAGCGGGGAACACCGGGGAGCTGTTTTTT
j_gene: TRBJ2-5; d_gene: TRBD2; len: 18; abundance: .; v_gene: TRBV4-2; CDR3aa: CASSQEGTSGRFGETQYF; CDR3nt: TGTGCCAGCAGCCAAGAAGGGACTAGCGGGCGTTTTGGAGAGACCCAGTACTTC
j_gene: TRBJ1-2; d_gene: .; len: 17; abundance: .; v_gene: TRBV7-2; CDR3aa: CASSLESLRTANYGYTF; CDR3nt: TGTGCCAGCAGCTTAGAGAGCCTCCGGACAGCTAACTATGGCTACACCTTC
j_gene: TRBJ2-7; d_gene: .; len: 14; abundance: .; v_gene: TRBV5-5; CDR3aa: CASSPRQVSDEQYF; CDR3nt: TGTGCCAGCAGCCCGAGACAGGTTTCAGACGAGCAGTACTTC
j_gene: TRBJ1-4; d_gene: .; len: 11; abundance: .; v_gene: TRBV27; CDR3aa: CASSSGEKLFF; CDR3nt: TGTGCCAGCAGTTCAGGCGAAAAACTGTTTTTT
j_gene: TRBJ1-5; d_gene: .; len: 16; abundance: .; v_gene: TRBV7-2; CDR3aa: CASSSYLGEVNQPQHF; CDR3nt: TGTGCCAGCAGCTCCTATCTAGGGGAGGTGAATCAGCCCCAGCATTTT
j_gene: TRBJ1-5; d_gene: .; len: 14; abundance: .; v_gene: TRBV5-5; CDR3aa: CASSLNSYNQPQHF; CDR3nt: TGTGCCAGCAGCTTAAACAGCTATAATCAGCCCCAGCATTTT
j_gene: TRBJ2-3; d_gene: .; len: 15; abundance: .; v_gene: TRBV6-6; CDR3aa: CASSYRGSVTDTQYF; CDR3nt: TGTGCCAGCAGTTACAGGGGGTCTGTGACAGATACGCAGTATTTT
j_gene: TRBJ1-4; d_gene: .; len: 14; abundance: .; v_gene: TRBV2; CDR3aa: CASSERQTNEKLFF; CDR3nt: TGTGCCAGCAGTGAGAGACAGACGAATGAAAAACTGTTTTTT
j_gene: TRBJ2-5; d_gene: TRBD2; len: 16; abundance: .; v_gene: TRBV4-2; CDR3aa: CASSSGTSGVGETQYF; CDR3nt: TGTGCCAGCTCCTCGGGGACTAGCGGGGTCGGAGAGACCCAGTACTTC
j_gene: TRBJ2-7; d_gene: TRBD1; len: 14; abundance: .; v_gene: TRBV18; CDR3aa: CASSPGTGVYEQYF; CDR3nt: TGTGCCAGCTCCCCCGGGACAGGTGTCTACGAGCAGTACTTC
j_gene: TRBJ2-1; d_gene: .; len: 14; abundance: .; v_gene: TRBV19; CDR3aa: CASSIRAGTREQFF; CDR3nt: TGTGCCAGTAGTATTAGGGCAGGGACACGCGAGCAGTTCTTC
j_gene: TRBJ1-3; d_gene: TRBD1; len: 16; abundance: .; v_gene: TRBV5-4; CDR3aa: CASSDSPDRAGNTIYF; CDR3nt: TGTGCCAGCAGCGATTCACCTGACAGGGCTGGAAACACCATATATTTT
j_gene: TRBJ1-1; d_gene: .; len: 15; abundance: .; v_gene: TRBV4-2; CDR3aa: CASSQDRGGRTEAFF; CDR3nt: TGTGCCAGCAGCCAAGATCGTGGAGGCCGAACTGAAGCTTTCTTT
j_gene: TRBJ2-1; d_gene: .; len: 12; abundance: .; v_gene: TRBV30; CDR3aa: CAWSTQTHEQFF; CDR3nt: TGTGCCTGGAGTACTCAAACGCATGAGCAGTTCTTC
j_gene: TRBJ2-1; d_gene: TRBD2; len: 17; abundance: once; v_gene: TRBV7-3; CDR3aa: CASSLSPRAGAYNEQFF; CDR3nt: TGTGCCAGCAGCTTATCCCCCCGGGCGGGGGCCTACAATGAGCAGTTCTTC
j_gene: TRBJ1-3; d_gene: .; len: 13; abundance: .; v_gene: TRBV2; CDR3aa: CATGQNSGNTIYF; CDR3nt: TGTGCCACCGGACAGAACTCTGGAAACACCATATATTTT
j_gene: TRBJ2-5; d_gene: TRBD2; len: 13; abundance: .; v_gene: TRBV9; CDR3aa: CASSSGTRETQYF; CDR3nt: TGTGCCAGCAGCAGCGGGACGAGAGAGACCCAGTACTTC
j_gene: TRBJ2-7; d_gene: TRBD1; len: 15; abundance: .; v_gene: TRBV5-1; CDR3aa: CASSFGRTGVYEQYF; CDR3nt: TGCGCCAGCAGCTTCGGGCGGACAGGTGTCTACGAGCAGTACTTC
j_gene: TRBJ2-5; d_gene: TRBD1; len: 18; abundance: .; v_gene: TRBV27; CDR3aa: CASRSNRARDRAQETQYF; CDR3nt: TGTGCCAGCAGATCAAACCGGGCAAGAGACAGGGCCCAAGAGACCCAGTACTTC
j_gene: TRBJ2-1; d_gene: .; len: 12; abundance: once; v_gene: TRBV19; CDR3aa: CASSIDPYEQFF; CDR3nt: TGTGCCAGTAGTATAGATCCTTATGAGCAGTTCTTC
j_gene: TRBJ2-7; d_gene: TRBD1; len: 15; abundance: .; v_gene: TRBV6-5; CDR3aa: CASSSDRGVVYEQYF; CDR3nt: TGTGCCAGCAGTTCGGACAGGGGGGTCGTCTACGAGCAGTACTTC
j_gene: TRBJ2-5; d_gene: TRBD2; len: 16; abundance: .; v_gene: TRBV10-3; CDR3aa: CAISGAGAGDRETQYF; CDR3nt: TGTGCCATCAGTGGGGCGGGAGCGGGGGACCGAGAGACCCAGTACTTC
j_gene: TRBJ1-2; d_gene: TRBD1; len: 16; abundance: .; v_gene: TRBV4-2; CDR3aa: CASSQPGQENNYGYTF; CDR3nt: TGTGCCAGCAGCCAACCAGGACAGGAAAATAACTATGGCTACACCTTC
j_gene: TRBJ1-1; d_gene: .; len: 14; abundance: .; v_gene: TRBV27; CDR3aa: CASSAGAANTEAFF; CDR3nt: TGTGCCAGCAGCGCGGGGGCGGCGAACACTGAAGCTTTCTTT
j_gene: TRBJ2-2; d_gene: .; len: 13; abundance: once; v_gene: TRBV6-6; CDR3aa: CASKGQNTGELFF; CDR3nt: TGTGCCAGCAAGGGACAAAACACCGGGGAGCTGTTTTTT
j_gene: TRBJ2-5; d_gene: .; len: 15; abundance: .; v_gene: TRBV9; CDR3aa: CASCRGGVSTETQYF; CDR3nt: TGTGCCAGCTGCCGTGGAGGCGTAAGTACGGAGACCCAGTACTTC
j_gene: TRBJ1-5; d_gene: .; len: 17; abundance: .; v_gene: TRBV9; CDR3aa: CASSKGDHSTRYQPQHF; CDR3nt: TGTGCCAGCAGCAAGGGGGACCACTCGACGAGGTATCAGCCCCAGCATTTT
j_gene: TRBJ1-1; d_gene: TRBD1; len: 14; abundance: .; v_gene: TRBV19; CDR3aa: CASFLDRGNTEAFF; CDR3nt: TGTGCCAGTTTTCTGGACAGGGGGAACACTGAAGCTTTCTTT
j_gene: TRBJ1-5; d_gene: TRBD1; len: 14; abundance: once; v_gene: TRBV7-2; CDR3aa: CASSSRQGDQPQHF; CDR3nt: TGTGCCAGCAGCTCCCGACAGGGAGATCAGCCCCAGCATTTT
j_gene: TRBJ2-3; d_gene: TRBD2; len: 15; abundance: .; v_gene: TRBV7-2; CDR3aa: CASSLSSGGTDTQYF; CDR3nt: TGTGCCAGCAGCTTAAGCAGCGGGGGGACAGATACGCAGTATTTT
j_gene: TRBJ2-2; d_gene: TRBD2; len: 16; abundance: .; v_gene: TRBV11-2; CDR3aa: CASSSGLMSTPGELFF; CDR3nt: TGTGCCAGCAGCTCGGGACTAATGTCAACCCCCGGGGAGCTGTTTTTT
j_gene: TRBJ2-2; d_gene: TRBD1; len: 14; abundance: .; v_gene: TRBV11-2; CDR3aa: CASSPGQGAGELFF; CDR3nt: TGTGCCAGCAGCCCCGGACAGGGGGCCGGGGAGCTGTTTTTT
j_gene: TRBJ1-5; d_gene: .; len: 15; abundance: .; v_gene: TRBV4-1; CDR3aa: CASSHAGTFNQPQHF; CDR3nt: TGCGCCAGCAGCCATGCCGGGACATTTAATCAGCCCCAGCATTTT
j_gene: TRBJ1-5; d_gene: .; len: 15; abundance: .; v_gene: TRBV6-1; CDR3aa: CASSEATALNQPQHF; CDR3nt: TGTGCCAGCAGTGAAGCGACAGCCCTCAATCAGCCCCAGCATTTT
j_gene: TRBJ2-3; d_gene: TRBD2; len: 16; abundance: once; v_gene: TRBV7-2; CDR3aa: CASSFGLGRGGDTQYF; CDR3nt: TGTGCCAGCAGCTTCGGTTTAGGGCGGGGGGGTGATACGCAGTATTTT
j_gene: TRBJ2-1; d_gene: TRBD2; len: 16; abundance: .; v_gene: TRBV28; CDR3aa: CASRSGTSGRSSEQFF; CDR3nt: TGTGCCAGCAGGTCGGGGACTAGCGGGAGAAGCAGTGAGCAGTTCTTC
j_gene: TRBJ1-2; d_gene: .; len: 14; abundance: .; v_gene: TRBV11-1; CDR3aa: CASSRSPSVYGYTF; CDR3nt: TGTGCCAGCAGCCGCAGTCCATCCGTCTATGGCTACACCTTC
j_gene: TRBJ1-1; d_gene: .; len: 16; abundance: .; v_gene: TRBV28; CDR3aa: CASSSNSWGDGTEAFF; CDR3nt: TGTGCCAGCAGTTCTAACTCCTGGGGGGATGGCACTGAAGCTTTCTTT
j_gene: TRBJ2-3; d_gene: TRBD2; len: 17; abundance: .; v_gene: TRBV7-7; CDR3aa: CASSPGTSGRATDTQYF; CDR3nt: TGTGCCAGCAGCCCCGGGACTAGCGGGAGAGCAACAGATACGCAGTATTTT
j_gene: TRBJ2-3; d_gene: TRBD2; len: 19; abundance: .; v_gene: TRBV6-1; CDR3aa: CASSGTSGGAFSSTDTQYF; CDR3nt: TGTGCCAGCAGTGGGACTAGCGGGGGGGCCTTCTCTAGCACAGATACGCAGTATTTT
j_gene: TRBJ2-7; d_gene: TRBD2; len: 16; abundance: .; v_gene: TRBV7-9; CDR3aa: CASNGLAGRPPYEQYF; CDR3nt: TGTGCCAGCAACGGACTAGCGGGACGTCCTCCCTACGAGCAGTACTTC
j_gene: TRBJ1-2; d_gene: .; len: 12; abundance: .; v_gene: TRBV4-1; CDR3aa: CASSQGRYGYTF; CDR3nt: TGCGCCAGCAGCCAAGGGAGGTATGGCTACACCTTC
j_gene: TRBJ1-6; d_gene: TRBD1; len: 17; abundance: .; v_gene: TRBV10-3; CDR3aa: CAISESTRQGVESPLHF; CDR3nt: TGTGCCATCAGTGAGTCGACTCGACAGGGAGTAGAGTCACCCCTCCACTTT